This is a list of T cell receptor beta chains from one sample in a study of blood T cell repertoires in COVID-19. The protocol was immunoSEQ multiplex PCR, while the TCRdb copy is restricted to in-frame clones and leaves out a portion. The sample lists roughly 400,000 clones; 80% to 90% were seen once. Sequenced input: PBMCs or T cells enriched from blood (not recorded which). Every receptor here comes from a woman in her forties or fifties who had recovered from COVID-19. CDR3s include the opening cysteine and the closing phenylalanine or tryptophan. A D gene is named only where the DNA matches it firmly. Some rows mark clone size as missing; the rest say once, few, many or name a class of expanded clone.

J gene: TRBJ2-1; D gene: .; V gene: TRBV7-9; clone size: once; CDR3 protein: CASSRIDGSSYNEQFF; CDR3 DNA: TGTGCCAGCAGCCGAATTGACGGGAGCTCCTACAATGAGCAGTTCTTC
J gene: TRBJ1-2; D gene: .; V gene: TRBV5-4; clone size: .; CDR3 protein: CASSPDSNYGYTF; CDR3 DNA: TGTGCCAGCAGCCCTGACAGTAACTATGGCTACACCTTC
J gene: TRBJ1-5; D gene: .; V gene: TRBV6-6; clone size: .; CDR3 protein: CASSGGQRYSNQPQHF; CDR3 DNA: TGTGCCAGCAGCGGCGGACAGCGTTATAGCAATCAGCCCCAGCATTTT
J gene: TRBJ2-1; D gene: TRBD2; V gene: TRBV6-2/TRBV6-3; clone size: .; CDR3 protein: CASSYGLAGGPVRNEQFF; CDR3 DNA: TGTGCCAGCAGTTACGGATTAGCGGGGGGGCCGGTTCGCAATGAGCAGTTCTTC
J gene: TRBJ2-7; D gene: .; V gene: TRBV27; clone size: once; CDR3 protein: CASSSTQYSYEQYF; CDR3 DNA: TGTGCCAGCAGTTCCACCCAATATAGCTACGAGCAGTACTTC
J gene: TRBJ2-3; D gene: TRBD2; V gene: TRBV25-1; clone size: .; CDR3 protein: CASRRAGTSGTDTQYF; CDR3 DNA: TGTGCCAGCAGAAGAGCCGGGACTAGCGGCACAGATACGCAGTATTTT
J gene: TRBJ1-5; D gene: .; V gene: TRBV7-2; clone size: .; CDR3 protein: CASSSTVYSNQPQHF; CDR3 DNA: TGTGCCAGCAGCTCCACAGTGTATAGCAATCAGCCCCAGCATTTT
J gene: TRBJ1-1; D gene: .; V gene: TRBV5-1; clone size: .; CDR3 protein: CASSSNRQANTEAFF; CDR3 DNA: TGCGCCAGCAGCTCCAACCGCCAGGCGAACACTGAAGCTTTCTTT
J gene: TRBJ1-6; D gene: TRBD1; V gene: TRBV2; clone size: .; CDR3 protein: CASRDRVGNSPLHF; CDR3 DNA: TGTGCCAGCAGAGACAGGGTTGGGAATTCACCCCTCCACTTT
J gene: TRBJ1-1; D gene: .; V gene: TRBV5-5; clone size: .; CDR3 protein: CASSQNRPATEAFF; CDR3 DNA: TGTGCCAGCAGTCAGAACAGACCCGCCACTGAAGCTTTCTTT
J gene: TRBJ1-5; D gene: .; V gene: TRBV9; clone size: .; CDR3 protein: CASSVGSTENQPQHF; CDR3 DNA: TGTGCCAGCAGCGTAGGAAGTACAGAGAATCAGCCCCAGCATTTT
J gene: TRBJ1-2; D gene: TRBD1; V gene: TRBV7-8; clone size: few; CDR3 protein: CASSLTSTGSNYGYTF; CDR3 DNA: TGTGCCAGCAGCTTAACTTCGACAGGGAGTAACTATGGCTACACCTTC
J gene: TRBJ1-2; D gene: .; V gene: TRBV5-1; clone size: .; CDR3 protein: CASSPDRGWVYGYTF; CDR3 DNA: TGCGCCAGCAGCCCCGATAGGGGATGGGTCTATGGCTACACCTTC
J gene: TRBJ2-3; D gene: TRBD2; V gene: TRBV9; clone size: .; CDR3 protein: CASSGNPKSGGTDTQYF; CDR3 DNA: TGTGCCAGCAGCGGTAACCCCAAATCGGGGGGGACAGATACGCAGTATTTT
J gene: TRBJ1-1; D gene: .; V gene: TRBV9; clone size: .; CDR3 protein: CASSVAERGTEAFF; CDR3 DNA: TGTGCCAGCAGCGTAGCTGAAAGGGGCACTGAAGCTTTCTTT
J gene: TRBJ2-7; D gene: .; V gene: TRBV27; clone size: .; CDR3 protein: CASSKDSNYEQYF; CDR3 DNA: TGTGCCAGCAGCAAGGACTCCAACTACGAGCAGTACTTC
J gene: TRBJ1-2; D gene: TRBD1; V gene: TRBV6-5; clone size: .; CDR3 protein: CASSRDSNYGYTF; CDR3 DNA: TGTGCCAGCAGTAGGGACAGTAACTATGGCTACACCTTC
J gene: TRBJ2-1; D gene: TRBD1; V gene: TRBV11-3; clone size: .; CDR3 protein: CASSLSAGGNEQFF; CDR3 DNA: TGTGCCAGCAGCTTATCAGCAGGGGGCAATGAGCAGTTCTTC
J gene: TRBJ1-3; D gene: .; V gene: TRBV19; clone size: .; CDR3 protein: CASSPILRDIRNTIYF; CDR3 DNA: TGTGCCAGTAGTCCCATACTCAGGGACATAAGAAACACCATATATTTT
J gene: TRBJ1-2; D gene: .; V gene: TRBV25-1; clone size: once; CDR3 protein: CASSGVGVGGYGYTF; CDR3 DNA: TGTGCCAGCAGCGGGGTGGGAGTTGGCGGCTATGGCTACACCTTC